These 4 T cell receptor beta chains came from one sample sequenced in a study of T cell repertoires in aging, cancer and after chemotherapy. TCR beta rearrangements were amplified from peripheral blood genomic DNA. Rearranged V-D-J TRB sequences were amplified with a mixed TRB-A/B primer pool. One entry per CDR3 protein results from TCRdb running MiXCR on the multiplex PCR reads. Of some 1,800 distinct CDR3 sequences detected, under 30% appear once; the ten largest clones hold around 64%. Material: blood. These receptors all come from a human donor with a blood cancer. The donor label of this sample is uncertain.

CDR3 in amino acids: CASIIPGQGALAGHNEQFF. Written as DNA, the CDR3 is TGTGCCAGCATCATCCCGGGACAGGGTGCACTAGCGGGCCACAATGAGCAGTTCTTC. The rearrangement joins TRBV12-3 or TRBV12-4 to TRBJ2-1; D could derive from TRBD1 or TRBD2 (9 bases each). V lost 7 bases to trimming and J lost 5 bases, with 30 bases between them. The CDR3 consists of 19 residues.

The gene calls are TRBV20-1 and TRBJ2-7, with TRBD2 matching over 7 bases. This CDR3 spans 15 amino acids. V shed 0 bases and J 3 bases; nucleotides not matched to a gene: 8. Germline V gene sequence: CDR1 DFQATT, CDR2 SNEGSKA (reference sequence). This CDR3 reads CSARDPSGIYYEQYF. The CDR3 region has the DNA TGCAGTGCTAGAGATCCCAGCGGGATTTACTACGAGCAGTACTTC.

In DNA form, the CDR3 reads TGCAGCGTCGCCGGGACGGGAAACATTCAGTACTTC. Translating it yields CSVAGTGNIQYF. The V call is TRBV29-1, the J call TRBJ2-4, with D perhaps matching TRBD1 or TRBD2 (5 bases each). Trimming took 6 bases from V and 6 from J, leaving 12 bases between them. This CDR3 has 12 residues. Germline lookup yields CDR1 SQVTM and CDR2 ANQGSEA.

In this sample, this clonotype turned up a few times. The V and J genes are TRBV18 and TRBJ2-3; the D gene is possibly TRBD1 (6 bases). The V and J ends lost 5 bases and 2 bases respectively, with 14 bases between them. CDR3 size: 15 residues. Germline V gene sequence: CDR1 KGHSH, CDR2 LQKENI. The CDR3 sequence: CASSSDRTHTDTQYF. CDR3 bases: TGTGCCAGCTCATCAGACAGGACCCACACAGATACGCAGTATTTT.